These 16 T cell receptor beta chains were sequenced from one sample in a study of cytomegalovirus exposure and HLA in healthy donors. PCR amplification relied on 60 Vbeta primers (plus 13 Jbeta primers). The table came from immunoSEQ multiplex PCR; TCRdb's copy has only in-frame clones and leaves some out. The sample records more than 85,000 clones, roughly two thirds being singletons. The sample comprised PBMCs. Receptors were obtained from a woman aged 25-40 years in good health and CMV-seronegative.

The J gene is TRBJ2-2, the V gene TRBV9, with TRBD1 matching 9 bases. Germline V gene sequence: CDR1 SGDLS, CDR2 YYNGEE. The CDR3 spans 16 residues. After removal of 5 bases from V and 1 base from J, the junction contained 6 bases not matched to a gene. CDR3 in amino acids: CASSRPGQGNTGELFF. The CDR3 region has the DNA TGTGCCAGCAGTCGTCCGGGACAGGGGAACACCGGGGAGCTGTTTTTT.

The V call is TRBV4-3, the J call TRBJ2-7, with TRBD2 matching over 14 bases. The length of the CDR3 is 16 residues. Germline V gene lookup returns CDR1 LGHNA and CDR2 YSLEER. The junction had 4 bases not matched to a gene; V was cut back by 2 bases and J by 4 bases. CDR3 protein: CASSQQGTSGRYEQYF. In DNA form, the CDR3 reads TGCGCCAGCAGCCAACAAGGGACTAGCGGGAGATACGAGCAGTACTTC.

In nucleotides, the CDR3 is TGTGCCAGCAGCTTAGGTGAAACAGGGGGCCGGGGCTACACCTTC. This gives the protein CASSLGETGGRGYTF. The chain recombines TRBV13 with TRBJ1-2, with 9 bases lining up with TRBD1. CDR3 length equals 15 residues. Germline-derived CDR1 and CDR2 are PRHDT and FYEKMQ (reference sequence). V shed 0 bases, J shed 8 bases, and the junction held 7 bases outside the gene matches.

This chain uses TRBV4-1 with TRBJ2-1; maybe TRBD2 (5 bases). From germline, CDR1 is MGHRA and CDR2 YSYEKL. Trimming removed 1 base at V and 9 bases at J, with 10 bases between. The CDR3 has 13 residues. In nucleotides, the CDR3 is TGCGCCAGCAGCCAAGTTGCGGGTCCTGAGCAGTTCTTC. The encoded protein is CASSQVAGPEQFF.

The chain combines TRBV27 with TRBJ2-1; no clear D. The CDR3 runs 13 residues. Trimming stripped 5 bases from V and 1 base from J, with 6 bases between. CDR1 MNHEY and CDR2 SMNVEV come from the germline V gene (reference sequence). CDR3 sequence: CASSPKSYNEQFF. Written as DNA, the CDR3 is TGTGCCAGCAGTCCTAAATCCTACAATGAGCAGTTCTTC.

The chain joins TRBV19 to TRBJ1-2, with 10 bases matching TRBD1. Germline V CDR1 and CDR2: LNHDA, SQIVND (reference sequence). V was clipped by 5 bases and J by 2 bases; unmatched bases: 2. This CDR3 has 14 residues. The CDR3 region is CASSPGQGNYGYTF. Written as DNA, the CDR3 is TGTGCCAGTAGTCCGGGACAGGGGAACTATGGCTACACCTTC.

The chain links TRBV4-2 to TRBJ2-7; D gene unclear. CDR3 length: 14 residues. Trimming pared 6 bases from V and 2 bases from J, leaving 14 bases between. Germline assignment: CDR1 LGHNA and CDR2 YNFKEQ. The CDR3 loop reads CASSPGRAPYEQYF. The CDR3 region has the DNA TGTGCCAGCAGTCCAGGTCGTGCTCCCTACGAGCAGTACTTC.

This sequence joins TRBV28 and TRBJ2-7; D possibly corresponds to TRBD2 (6 bases). Trimming shortened V by 5 bases and J by 2 bases, and 16 bases separated the two germline ends. Germline V lookup: CDR1 MDHEN, CDR2 SYDVKM. The CDR3 loop spans 15 amino acids. CDR3 DNA sequence: TGTGCCAGCAGTCTCATCTTGGGGGGAACCTACGAGCAGTACTTC. This sequence encodes CASSLILGGTYEQYF.

In this sample, this clone turned up once. The V call is TRBV27, the J call TRBJ1-1; D gene ambiguous. The CDR3 covers 16 residues. V was clipped by 1 base and J by 5 bases, with 17 bases between them. CDR1 and CDR2 from the germline V gene are MNHEY and SMNVEV (reference sequence). CDR3 in amino acids: CASSLFFAAAGTEAFF. The CDR3 DNA follows: TGTGCCAGCAGTTTATTCTTTGCAGCGGCGGGGACTGAAGCTTTCTTT.

With regard to this clone: The junction departs from germline at one end; a sequencing error may be responsible. The V and J genes are TRBV15 and TRBJ1-2, with 9 bases aligning to TRBD1. There are 14 residues in the CDR3. Germline V lookup: CDR1 LNHNV, CDR2 YYDKDF (reference sequence). The CDR3 is CATSRGQGVYGYAF. CDR3 sequence (DNA): TGTGCCACCAGCAGAGGACAGGGGGTCTATGGCTACGCCTTC.

The J gene is TRBJ2-5, the V gene TRBV9, with 12 bases fitting TRBD2. Germline-derived CDR1 and CDR2 are SGDLS and YYNGEE. The ends lost 4 bases at V and 4 bases at J; junction bases unmatched: 2. The CDR3 sequence is 14 residues long. The CDR3 protein is CASSPGLAGETQYF. CDR3 in DNA: TGTGCCAGCAGCCCGGGACTAGCGGGAGAGACCCAGTACTTC.

V and J are TRBV6-5 and TRBJ2-3; 8 positions agree with TRBD1. V lost 6 bases to trimming and J lost 0 bases; unmatched junction nucleotides: 5. The length of the CDR3 is 15 residues. Germline lookup yields CDR1 MNHEY and CDR2 SVGAGI. In DNA form, the CDR3 reads TGTGCCAGCAGGCGGACAGGGTCTAGCACAGATACGCAGTATTTT. Translation gives CASRRTGSSTDTQYF.

This clone was counted a few times. CDR3 sequence: CASTTGVVMNTEAFF. The CDR3 nucleotides read TGTGCCTCGACGACAGGGGTGGTCATGAACACTGAAGCTTTCTTT. The rearrangement joins TRBV19 to TRBJ1-1, with 8 bases that match TRBD1. Germline-derived CDR1 and CDR2 are LNHDA and SQIVND (reference sequence). This CDR3 spans 15 amino acids. The ends lost 11 bases at V and 0 bases at J; junction bases unmatched: 11.

The chain is built from TRBV19 and TRBJ1-2, with 9 nucleotides matching TRBD1. This CDR3 has 16 residues. Germline V CDR1 and CDR2: LNHDA, SQIVND (reference sequence). V shed 3 bases and J 1 base; nucleotides not matched to a gene: 6. The DNA of the CDR3 is TGTGCCAGTAGTATCGAACAGGGGGCAAGTAACTATGGCTACACCTTC. Amino acids: CASSIEQGASNYGYTF.

The chain recombines TRBV5-6 with TRBJ1-1; D gene ambiguous. Trimming removed 1 base from V and 3 bases from J, with 10 bases in between. Germline V gives CDR1 SGHDT, CDR2 YYEEEE. The CDR3 has 14 residues. CDR3 in DNA: TGTGCCAGCAGCTTGTCCCTCAGGTACACTGAAGCTTTCTTT. The encoded protein is CASSLSLRYTEAFF.

V usage is TRBV19 and J usage is TRBJ1-1; no firm D call. The germline V and J ends were trimmed by 4 bases and 0 bases, with 12 bases remaining between them. Germline CDR1 LNHDA, CDR2 SQIVND (reference sequence). The CDR3 is 15 amino acids. CDR3 DNA: TGTGCCAGTAGTACTGGAGGCAGATTGAACACTGAAGCTTTCTTT. Protein sequence: CASSTGGRLNTEAFF.